These 19 T cell receptor beta chains came from one sample sequenced in a study of tumor-infiltrating lymphocytes in primary liver carcinoma. They got blood RNA out of unsorted whole blood and also pulled out germline DNA. Researchers generated TCR beta cDNA from around 510 ng of total RNA, relying on a constant-region primer. Libraries of TCR beta came from three nested multiplex PCR rounds with slightly modified ARM-PCR. The two initial PCR rounds, around 11 cycles each, used TRBV1-TRBV30 forward and C-beta reverse primers. TCRdb re-derived calls from the multiplex PCR reads in MiXCR, one entry per CDR3 protein. Of about 200,000 distinct CDR3 sequences in the sample, almost 65% are singletons; the top ten hold roughly 6.8%. What was sequenced was peripheral blood. The receptors shown here come from a woman aged 60-70 years with primary liver carcinoma and hepatitis B virus infection.

This clonotype was seen repeatedly, ten times or more. The rearrangement uses TRBV12-3 or TRBV12-4 and TRBJ2-2, with 8 bases aligning to TRBD1. V was clipped by 7 bases and J by 2 bases; unmatched bases: 6. There are 15 residues in the CDR3. CDR3: CASTDRGPNTGELFF. CDR3 bases: TGTGCCAGCACCGACAGGGGACCCAACACCGGGGAGCTGTTTTTT.

Of note for this clonotype: The junction differs from germline at one of its ends, possibly a read error. This sequence joins TRBV6-1 and TRBJ1-2; TRBD1 aligns across 8 bases. Looked up from germline, CDR1 is MNHNS and CDR2 is SASEGT. This CDR3 region has 14 residues. This CDR3 reads CTSATGTGLYDYTF. The CDR3 bases are TGTACCAGTGCTACCGGGACAGGACTTTATGACTACACCTTC.

This clonotype was seen at least ten times. The DNA of the CDR3 is TGTGCCAGCAGTTTGGGGCAGGGCCAGACCCAGTACTTC. Protein sequence: CASSLGQGQTQYF. This rearrangement joins TRBV12-3 or TRBV12-4 to TRBJ2-5; a weak D match, TRBD1 (5 bases). The CDR3 has 13 amino acids. The V and J ends lost 3 bases and 6 bases respectively, with 11 bases between them.

Concerning this clonotype: Because the CDR3 is missing its conserved closing phenylalanine or tryptophan, this is likely a read error. The DNA is left out, because the CDR3 cannot be placed on it with certainty; the CDR3 is given as TCRdb lists it. The J gene is TRBJ1-2, the V gene TRBV11-2; TRBD1 is taken as the D call from the table, unchecked against the DNA. The CDR3 length is 17 residues, termini included. In germline, CDR1 is SGHAT, CDR2 FQNNGV. CDR3 loop: CASSLDPGTGKIYSYIS.

This clonotype appeared many times. CDR3 region: CASSQEQVGLVEQYF. The CDR3 bases are TGTGCCAGCAGCCAAGAACAGGTTGGACTGGTGGAGCAGTACTTC. J is TRBJ2-7 and V is TRBV4-2, with D perhaps TRBD1 or TRBD2 (5 bases each). CDR3 length: 15 residues. The V gene lost 0 bases and the J gene lost 7 bases, with 16 bases spanning the gap. Germline CDR1 is LGHNA and CDR2 is YNFKEQ.

As for this clonotype: Mismatch with germline at one junction end may stem from a read error. The chain couples TRBV12-3 or TRBV12-4 to TRBJ1-2; no firm D call. This CDR3 contains 12 residues. Here the CDR3 DNA reads TGTGCCAGCAGCCTAGCGGGCTATAGCTACACCTTC. Translating it yields CASSLAGYSYTF.

In regard to this clonotype: Possible read error: a much larger clone is one base away. This chain joins TRBV6-2 or TRBV6-3 and TRBJ2-7; D is possibly TRBD1 (6 bases). Per germline, CDR1 MNHEY and CDR2 SVGEGT. The V and J ends lost 0 bases and 4 bases respectively, with 22 bases between them. CDR3 length equals 18 residues. The CDR3 reads CASSYSISRGKVTYEQYF. As DNA, the CDR3 is TGTGCCAGCAGTTACTCAATTTCGAGGGGGAAAGTCACGTACGAGCAGTACTTC.

Points on this clonotype: Just one base apart from a much larger clone, this may be a read error. The V and J genes are TRBV5-1 and TRBJ2-5, with a possible D match to TRBD1 (6 bases). V dropped 1 base and J dropped 2 bases, with 12 bases sitting between them. The CDR3 runs to 15 residues. Germline assignment: CDR1 SGHRS and CDR2 YFSETQ. The CDR3, as DNA: TGCGCCAGCAGCTTGTTGGGGACAACACAAGAGACCCAGTACTTC. The encoded protein is CASSLLGTTQETQYF.

The V gene is TRBV7-9, the J gene TRBJ2-3, with D uncertain. This CDR3 contains 12 residues. CDR1 and CDR2 (germline): SEHNR, FQNEAQ (reference sequence). Trimming pared 5 bases from V and 9 bases from J, leaving 12 bases between. The CDR3, as DNA: TGTGCCAGCAGCCGCACTGGGGAAACGCAGTATTTT. It encodes CASSRTGETQYF.

This chain links TRBV5-6 with TRBJ1-1, with D perhaps TRBD1 (5 bases). Germline assignment: CDR1 SGHDT and CDR2 YYEEEE. The CDR3 is 13 amino acids. V gave up 4 bases and J gave up 1 base, with 8 bases separating them. The CDR3 loop reads CASSPGGNTEAFF. DNA of the CDR3: TGTGCCAGCAGCCCTGGGGGGAACACTGAAGCTTTCTTT.

J is TRBJ2-7 and V is TRBV11-3; 7 positions match TRBD2. Germline CDR1 reads SGHNT; CDR2 reads YENEEA. The CDR3 sequence is 15 residues long. CDR3 region: CTCSTDSGKGGEQYF. The CDR3 DNA reads TGTACCTGCAGCACTGACAGCGGGAAGGGCGGCGAGCAGTACTTC.

This clonotype was counted at least ten times. The V and J genes are TRBV12-3 or TRBV12-4 and TRBJ2-5, with a possible D match to TRBD2 (6 bases). This CDR3 has 12 amino acids. Trimming cost V 4 bases and J 5 bases, with 8 bases left between them. The CDR3, as DNA: TGTGCCAGCAGTTGGGGGGAGGAGACCCAGTACTTC. Encoded protein: CASSWGEETQYF.

The chain joins TRBV4-1 to TRBJ1-5; D possibly corresponds to TRBD1 (5 bases). The CDR3 has 15 residues. The germline V gene has CDR1 MGHRA and CDR2 YSYEKL. V was trimmed by 1 base and J by 5 bases, leaving 12 bases between them. CDR3 loop: CASSQGQTSYQPQHF. The DNA of the CDR3 is TGCGCCAGCAGCCAAGGACAGACCTCTTATCAGCCCCAGCATTTT.

This clonotype was observed a few times. The CDR3 region has the DNA TGTGCCAGCAGTGCCAACAGGGGACCTACCTACGAGCAGTACTTC. This translates into CASSANRGPTYEQYF. The genes are TRBV25-1 and TRBJ2-7, with 7 bases lining up with TRBD1. Trimming took 4 bases from V and 2 from J; bases not matched to a gene: 8. CDR1 and CDR2 (germline): MGHDK, SYGVNS. This CDR3 spans 15 amino acids.

As concerns this clonotype: Germline and junction disagree at one end, which may indicate a read error. The genes are TRBV29-1 and TRBJ2-7, with a possible D match to TRBD2 (5 bases). The CDR3 is made up of 13 amino acids. Germline V CDR1 and CDR2: SQVTM, ANQGSEA. CDR3 nucleotides: TGCAACGTTGAGGGAGCGGATCTCTACGAGCAGTACTTC. The encoded protein is CNVEGADLYEQYF.

In DNA, the CDR3 is TGTGCCGACAGCTTAGGAGATAGCACTGAAGCTTTCTTT. Its protein product is CADSLGDSTEAFF. V and J are TRBV11-2 and TRBJ1-1; tentatively, D is TRBD1 (5 bases). The ends were cut back, 11 bases at V and 4 bases at J, with 17 bases in the middle. Per the germline V gene, CDR1 is SGHAT and CDR2 is FQNNGV. The CDR3 is 13 residues long.

About this clonotype itself: Given a much more abundant clone one base away, this may be a read error. The CDR3 DNA follows: TGCACCAGCAGCCAAGTAAGGCTAGCGGGACGCACCGGGGAGCTGTTTTTT. Its translation: CTSSQVRLAGRTGELFF. The V and J genes are TRBV4-1 and TRBJ2-2; 9 positions agree with TRBD2. CDR1 and CDR2 from the germline V gene are MGHRA and YSYEKL. The CDR3 consists of 17 residues.

This chain connects TRBV12-3 or TRBV12-4 to TRBJ2-3; TRBD2 might be the D (6 bases). The CDR3 consists of 17 residues. The ends were cut back, 5 bases at V and 2 bases at J, with 20 bases in the middle. The CDR3, as DNA: TGTGCCAGCAGTCTCCGGAGTAGCGGAGTAGTCACAGATACGCAGTATTTT. The encoded protein is CASSLRSSGVVTDTQYF.

Regarding this clonotype: Given a much more abundant clone one base away, this may be a read error. The gene calls are TRBV4-2 and TRBJ2-7; 12 bases map to TRBD2. This CDR3 is built from 16 residues. Germline CDR1 reads LGHNA; CDR2 reads YNFKEQ. CDR3 protein: CASRQGQGLAGYEQYF. The CDR3, as DNA: TGTGCCAGCAGACAAGGTCAGGGACTAGCGGGCTACGAGCAGTACTTC.